These T cell receptor beta chains were read from a single sample in a study of T cells in localized non-small cell lung cancer. Some clones are missing from TCRdb's copy, which holds only in-frame ones; the method was immunoSEQ multiplex PCR. Here the sample spans 90,000 or so clones, roughly 90% being singletons. The sequencing used peripheral blood, collected before any cancer treatment. The receptors come from a man between 40 and 69 years old with stage I squamous cell lung carcinoma. The CDR3 runs from the conserved cysteine through the conserved F or W. D genes are given only for firm matches. Some rows mark clone size as missing; the rest say once, few, many or name a class of expanded clone.

J gene: TRBJ1-1
CDR3 length: 10
clone size: .
D gene: .
V gene: TRBV6-1
CDR3 protein: CASSEQGPSF
CDR3 DNA: TGTGCCAGCAGTGAACAGGGACCGAGCTTT

J gene: TRBJ1-3
CDR3 length: 13
clone size: .
D gene: TRBD1
V gene: TRBV19
CDR3 protein: CASSRQGGNTIYF
CDR3 DNA: TGTGCCAGTAGTCGACAGGGGGGAAACACCATATATTTT

J gene: TRBJ1-1
CDR3 length: 16
clone size: .
D gene: TRBD1
V gene: TRBV19
CDR3 protein: CASSLQGLGWNTEAFF
CDR3 DNA: TGTGCCAGTAGTCTACAGGGGCTAGGGTGGAACACTGAAGCTTTCTTT

J gene: TRBJ1-2
CDR3 length: 15
clone size: .
D gene: .
V gene: TRBV14
CDR3 protein: CASSLHSRDIYGYTF
CDR3 DNA: TGTGCCAGCAGCCTTCACTCAAGGGACATCTATGGCTACACCTTC

J gene: TRBJ1-2
CDR3 length: 15
clone size: .
D gene: .
V gene: TRBV19
CDR3 protein: CASSTPGAPSGGYTF
CDR3 DNA: TGTGCCAGTAGTACCCCGGGGGCACCGTCGGGTGGCTACACCTTC

J gene: TRBJ1-2
CDR3 length: 14
clone size: .
D gene: TRBD1
V gene: TRBV6-6
CDR3 protein: CASRSPTGNYGYTF
CDR3 DNA: TGTGCCAGCAGGAGCCCGACAGGGAACTATGGCTACACCTTC

J gene: TRBJ2-2
CDR3 length: 13
clone size: .
D gene: .
V gene: TRBV18
CDR3 protein: CASSPPETGELFF
CDR3 DNA: TGTGCCAGCTCACCACCGGAAACCGGGGAGCTGTTTTTT

J gene: TRBJ2-7
CDR3 length: 14
clone size: .
D gene: .
V gene: TRBV27
CDR3 protein: CASSLQGKGYEQYF
CDR3 DNA: TGTGCCAGCAGTCTCCAGGGGAAGGGCTACGAGCAGTACTTC

J gene: TRBJ1-1
CDR3 length: 14
clone size: .
D gene: .
V gene: TRBV19
CDR3 protein: CASSLATLNTEAFF
CDR3 DNA: TGTGCCAGTAGTCTGGCAACCTTGAACACTGAAGCTTTCTTT

J gene: TRBJ1-2
CDR3 length: 13
clone size: .
D gene: .
V gene: TRBV5-1
CDR3 protein: CASSLNLDWPKTF
CDR3 DNA: TGCGCCAGCAGCTTGAATCTGGACTGGCCGAAAACCTTC

J gene: TRBJ2-7
CDR3 length: 13
clone size: .
D gene: TRBD1
V gene: TRBV10-3
CDR3 protein: CAIGTQGAYEQYF
CDR3 DNA: TGTGCCATCGGCACACAGGGGGCCTACGAGCAGTACTTC

J gene: TRBJ2-2
CDR3 length: 14
clone size: .
D gene: .
V gene: TRBV16
CDR3 protein: CASSRDLATGELFF
CDR3 DNA: TGTGCCAGCAGCCGAGATCTAGCGACCGGGGAGCTGTTTTTT

J gene: TRBJ1-2
CDR3 length: 12
clone size: few
D gene: .
V gene: TRBV2
CDR3 protein: CASSADAYGYTF
CDR3 DNA: TGTGCCAGCAGTGCGGATGCCTATGGCTACACCTTC

J gene: TRBJ2-1
CDR3 length: 15
clone size: .
D gene: .
V gene: TRBV6-1
CDR3 protein: CASIKGRPAYNEQFF
CDR3 DNA: TGTGCCAGCATTAAAGGCAGGCCGGCCTACAATGAGCAGTTCTTC

J gene: TRBJ1-2
CDR3 length: 14
clone size: .
D gene: .
V gene: TRBV29-1
CDR3 protein: CSVVPDSSNYGYTF
CDR3 DNA: TGCAGCGTGGTACCGGACAGCTCTAACTATGGCTACACCTTC

J gene: TRBJ1-2
CDR3 length: 11
clone size: .
D gene: .
V gene: TRBV20-1
CDR3 protein: CSLRRGYGYTF
CDR3 DNA: TGCAGTCTAAGGAGGGGGTATGGCTACACCTTC

J gene: TRBJ2-2
CDR3 length: 15
clone size: .
D gene: TRBD2
V gene: TRBV2
CDR3 protein: CASLGLAGNTGELFF
CDR3 DNA: TGTGCCAGCCTGGGACTAGCGGGGAACACCGGGGAGCTGTTTTTT

J gene: TRBJ1-2
CDR3 length: 13
clone size: once
D gene: .
V gene: TRBV7-2
CDR3 protein: CASSASWNYGYTF
CDR3 DNA: TGTGCCAGCAGCGCGAGTTGGAACTATGGCTACACCTTC

J gene: TRBJ1-6
CDR3 length: 15
clone size: few
D gene: TRBD1
V gene: TRBV4-1
CDR3 protein: CASSQPYSTGRPLHF
CDR3 DNA: TGCGCCAGCAGCCAACCCTACTCGACAGGGAGGCCCCTCCACTTT

J gene: TRBJ2-5
CDR3 length: 13
clone size: .
D gene: .
V gene: TRBV28
CDR3 protein: CASRPGRGETQYF
CDR3 DNA: TGTGCCAGCAGGCCTGGACGAGGGGAGACCCAGTACTTC

J gene: TRBJ2-5
CDR3 length: 16
clone size: .
D gene: .
V gene: TRBV27
CDR3 protein: CASSGDFKLPKETQYF
CDR3 DNA: TGTGCCAGCAGCGGGGACTTTAAACTACCAAAAGAGACCCAGTACTTC

J gene: TRBJ1-5
CDR3 length: 13
clone size: .
D gene: .
V gene: TRBV29-1
CDR3 protein: CSVRDGSNQPQHF
CDR3 DNA: TGCAGCGTCCGGGACGGAAGCAATCAGCCCCAGCATTTT

J gene: TRBJ1-2
CDR3 length: 14
clone size: once
D gene: .
V gene: TRBV6-5
CDR3 protein: CASTTTGTFYGYTF
CDR3 DNA: TGTGCCAGCACTACGACCGGGACTTTCTATGGCTACACCTTC

J gene: TRBJ2-2
CDR3 length: 16
clone size: .
D gene: TRBD1
V gene: TRBV7-9
CDR3 protein: CASSPRTGLNTGELFF
CDR3 DNA: TGTGCCAGCAGCCCCAGGACAGGCCTGAACACCGGGGAGCTGTTTTTT

J gene: TRBJ1-2
CDR3 length: 15
clone size: .
D gene: .
V gene: TRBV4-3
CDR3 protein: CASSQGGEQSYGYTF
CDR3 DNA: TGCGCCAGCAGCCAAGGAGGGGAACAGAGCTATGGCTACACCTTC

J gene: TRBJ1-5
CDR3 length: 13
clone size: .
D gene: TRBD1
V gene: TRBV12-5
CDR3 protein: CASGLSGGQPQHF
CDR3 DNA: TGTGCTAGTGGTTTATCAGGGGGTCAGCCCCAGCATTTT

J gene: TRBJ2-5
CDR3 length: 16
clone size: .
D gene: .
V gene: TRBV12-2
CDR3 protein: CASRLERSFWGETQYF
CDR3 DNA: TGTGCAAGTCGCTTAGAACGTAGTTTCTGGGGGGAGACCCAGTACTTC

J gene: TRBJ1-5
CDR3 length: 13
clone size: .
D gene: .
V gene: TRBV7-8
CDR3 protein: CASSRGGNQPQHF
CDR3 DNA: TGTGCCAGCAGCAGAGGGGGCAATCAGCCCCAGCATTTT

J gene: TRBJ2-2
CDR3 length: 14
clone size: .
D gene: .
V gene: TRBV10-3
CDR3 protein: CAIKTSTSRGELFF
CDR3 DNA: TGTGCCATCAAGACAAGCACTTCCCGCGGGGAGCTGTTTTTT

J gene: TRBJ1-6
CDR3 length: 14
clone size: .
D gene: TRBD1
V gene: TRBV6-5
CDR3 protein: CASSRDRGSSPLHF
CDR3 DNA: TGTGCCAGCAGCAGGGACAGGGGAAGCTCACCCCTCCACTTT

J gene: TRBJ1-5
CDR3 length: 13
clone size: .
D gene: TRBD1
V gene: TRBV19
CDR3 protein: CASSGTGHQPQHF
CDR3 DNA: TGTGCCAGTAGCGGGACAGGGCATCAGCCCCAGCATTTT

J gene: TRBJ2-3
CDR3 length: 16
clone size: .
D gene: TRBD2
V gene: TRBV7-2
CDR3 protein: CASSLGAGGPFDTQYF
CDR3 DNA: TGTGCCAGCAGCTTAGGGGCGGGGGGGCCCTTTGATACGCAGTATTTT

J gene: TRBJ1-2
CDR3 length: 15
clone size: .
D gene: .
V gene: TRBV7-9
CDR3 protein: CASSLTGLPNYGYTF
CDR3 DNA: TGTGCCAGCAGCTTAACGGGTCTTCCCAACTATGGCTACACCTTC

J gene: TRBJ2-1
CDR3 length: 18
clone size: .
D gene: .
V gene: TRBV27
CDR3 protein: CASSLEGTRGGSYNEQFF
CDR3 DNA: TGTGCCAGCAGTTTGGAGGGTACTAGGGGGGGCTCCTACAATGAGCAGTTCTTC

J gene: TRBJ1-2
CDR3 length: 16
clone size: .
D gene: .
V gene: TRBV6-1
CDR3 protein: CASSEIGGGRNYGYTF
CDR3 DNA: TGTGCCAGCAGTGAAATAGGAGGGGGAAGAAACTATGGCTACACCTTC

J gene: TRBJ1-1
CDR3 length: 14
clone size: .
D gene: TRBD1
V gene: TRBV2
CDR3 protein: CASRLPGTGMGAFF
CDR3 DNA: TGTGCCAGCAGATTGCCCGGGACAGGGATGGGAGCTTTCTTT

J gene: TRBJ2-2
CDR3 length: 14
clone size: .
D gene: .
V gene: TRBV6-1
CDR3 protein: CASSLRQLYGELFF
CDR3 DNA: TGTGCCAGCAGTCTTAGACAGTTGTACGGGGAGCTGTTTTTT

J gene: TRBJ2-3
CDR3 length: 15
clone size: .
D gene: TRBD1
V gene: TRBV7-9
CDR3 protein: CASSFTGGYLDTQYF
CDR3 DNA: TGTGCCAGCAGCTTCACAGGGGGCTACTTAGATACGCAGTATTTT

J gene: TRBJ1-4
CDR3 length: 13
clone size: .
D gene: .
V gene: TRBV28
CDR3 protein: CASSSLVNEKLFF
CDR3 DNA: TGTGCCAGCAGTTCCCTAGTTAATGAAAAACTGTTTTTT

J gene: TRBJ2-5
CDR3 length: 15
clone size: once
D gene: TRBD1
V gene: TRBV28
CDR3 protein: CASSLARGLGETQYF
CDR3 DNA: TGTGCCAGCAGTTTGGCCAGGGGGTTAGGGGAGACCCAGTACTTC

J gene: TRBJ2-3
CDR3 length: 14
clone size: .
D gene: .
V gene: TRBV11-1
CDR3 protein: CASSLGTRTDTQYF
CDR3 DNA: TGTGCCAGCAGCTTAGGGACCCGCACAGATACGCAGTATTTT

J gene: TRBJ1-2
CDR3 length: 14
clone size: .
D gene: .
V gene: TRBV7-8
CDR3 protein: CASSAGQLNYGYTF
CDR3 DNA: TGTGCCAGCAGCGCCGGACAGCTCAACTATGGCTACACCTTC

J gene: TRBJ1-1
CDR3 length: 14
clone size: .
D gene: .
V gene: TRBV19
CDR3 protein: CASSIVRDGTEAFF
CDR3 DNA: TGTGCCAGTAGTATAGTGAGGGATGGCACTGAAGCTTTCTTT

J gene: TRBJ2-3
CDR3 length: 15
clone size: .
D gene: .
V gene: TRBV7-6
CDR3 protein: CASSGNRGGQNTQYF
CDR3 DNA: TGTGCCAGCAGCGGAAATAGGGGGGGTCAGAATACGCAGTATTTT

J gene: TRBJ2-2
CDR3 length: 17
clone size: .
D gene: TRBD2
V gene: TRBV4-1
CDR3 protein: CASSQDRGTSNTGELFF
CDR3 DNA: TGCGCCAGCAGCCAAGATCGAGGGACTAGTAACACCGGGGAGCTGTTTTTT

J gene: TRBJ2-5
CDR3 length: 15
clone size: .
D gene: TRBD1
V gene: TRBV7-6
CDR3 protein: CASSLVGQGKETQYF
CDR3 DNA: TGTGCCAGCAGCTTAGTTGGACAGGGAAAAGAGACCCAGTACTTC

J gene: TRBJ2-1
CDR3 length: 17
clone size: .
D gene: TRBD2
V gene: TRBV11-2
CDR3 protein: CASSLDWLAGGRNEQFF
CDR3 DNA: TGTGCCAGCAGCTTAGATTGGTTGGCGGGGGGGCGAAATGAGCAGTTCTTC

J gene: TRBJ2-5
CDR3 length: 17
clone size: .
D gene: TRBD2
V gene: TRBV12-5
CDR3 protein: CASGLGASGGLEETQYF
CDR3 DNA: TGTGCTAGTGGTTTGGGGGCTAGCGGGGGCTTGGAAGAGACCCAGTACTTC

J gene: TRBJ2-3
CDR3 length: 15
clone size: once
D gene: TRBD1
V gene: TRBV27
CDR3 protein: CASSPGTVRKDTQYF
CDR3 DNA: TGTGCCAGCAGTCCCGGGACAGTCCGCAAAGATACGCAGTATTTT

J gene: TRBJ1-4
CDR3 length: 15
clone size: .
D gene: .
V gene: TRBV27
CDR3 protein: CASSFWGGVGEKLFF
CDR3 DNA: TGTGCCAGCAGTTTCTGGGGAGGGGTGGGTGAAAAACTGTTTTTT

J gene: TRBJ2-5
CDR3 length: 11
clone size: .
D gene: TRBD2
V gene: TRBV6-6
CDR3 protein: CASSWGGTQYF
CDR3 DNA: TGTGCCAGCAGTTGGGGGGGGACCCAGTACTTC